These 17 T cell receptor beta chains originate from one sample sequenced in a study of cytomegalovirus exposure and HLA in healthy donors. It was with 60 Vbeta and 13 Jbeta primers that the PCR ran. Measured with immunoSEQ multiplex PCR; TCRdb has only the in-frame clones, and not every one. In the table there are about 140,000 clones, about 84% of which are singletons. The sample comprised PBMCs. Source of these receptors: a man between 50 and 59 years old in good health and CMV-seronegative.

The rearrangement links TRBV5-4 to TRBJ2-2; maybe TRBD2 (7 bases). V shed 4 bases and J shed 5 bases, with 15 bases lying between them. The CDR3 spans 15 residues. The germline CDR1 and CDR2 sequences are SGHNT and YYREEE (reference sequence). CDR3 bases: TGTGCCAGCAGCGACCGGGGGGCCGGGACCGGGGAGCTGTTTTTT. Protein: CASSDRGAGTGELFF.

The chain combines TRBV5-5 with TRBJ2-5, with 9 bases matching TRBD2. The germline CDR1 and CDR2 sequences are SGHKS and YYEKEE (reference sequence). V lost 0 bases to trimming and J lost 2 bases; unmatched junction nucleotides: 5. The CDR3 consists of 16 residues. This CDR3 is CASSLALAGGQETQYF. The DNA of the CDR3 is TGTGCCAGCAGCTTGGCTCTCGCGGGGGGGCAAGAGACCCAGTACTTC.

CDR3 coding DNA: TGTGCCAGCAGTGAATGGGGCTTGGGGGCGGGAGGTAACAATGAGCAGTTCTTC. This encodes CASSEWGLGAGGNNEQFF. This sequence joins TRBV6-1 and TRBJ2-1, with TRBD2 identical over 8 bases. Trimming took 2 bases from V and 5 from J; bases not matched to a gene: 14. Germline CDR1 is MNHNS and CDR2 is SASEGT. The CDR3 consists of 18 residues.

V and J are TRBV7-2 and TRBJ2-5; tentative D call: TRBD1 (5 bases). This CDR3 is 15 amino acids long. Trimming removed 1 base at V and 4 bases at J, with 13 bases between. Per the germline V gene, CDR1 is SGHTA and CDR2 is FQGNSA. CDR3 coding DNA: TGTGCCAGCAGCTTAGGGGGTGGGGCAGGAGAGACCCAGTACTTC. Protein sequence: CASSLGGGAGETQYF.

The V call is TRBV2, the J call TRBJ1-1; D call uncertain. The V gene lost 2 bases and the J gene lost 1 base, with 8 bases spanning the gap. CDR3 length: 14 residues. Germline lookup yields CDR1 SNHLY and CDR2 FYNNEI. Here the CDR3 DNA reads TGTGCCAGCAGTGAATTCCTAGGGAACACTGAAGCTTTCTTT. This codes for CASSEFLGNTEAFF.

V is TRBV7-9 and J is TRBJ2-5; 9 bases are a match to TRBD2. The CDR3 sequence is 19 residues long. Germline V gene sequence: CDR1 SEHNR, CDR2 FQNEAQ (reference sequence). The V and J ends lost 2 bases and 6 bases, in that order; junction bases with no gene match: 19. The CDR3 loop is CASSLSPSLWAGGIKTQYF. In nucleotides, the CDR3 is TGTGCCAGCAGCTTAAGCCCGTCTCTATGGGCGGGAGGGATTAAGACCCAGTACTTC. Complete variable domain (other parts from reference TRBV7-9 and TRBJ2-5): DTGVSQNPRHKITKRGQNVTFRCDPISEHNRLYWYRQTLGQGPEFLTYFQNEAQLEKSRLLSDRFSAERPKGSFSTLEIQRTEQGDSAMYLCASSLSPSLWAGGIKTQYFGPGTRLLVL.

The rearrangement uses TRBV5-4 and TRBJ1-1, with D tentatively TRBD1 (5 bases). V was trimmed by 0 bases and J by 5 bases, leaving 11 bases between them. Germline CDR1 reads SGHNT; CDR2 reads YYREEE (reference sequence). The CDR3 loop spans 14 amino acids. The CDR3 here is CASSLDRTRTEAFF. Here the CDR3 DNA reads TGTGCCAGCAGCTTGGACAGGACGAGGACTGAAGCTTTCTTT.

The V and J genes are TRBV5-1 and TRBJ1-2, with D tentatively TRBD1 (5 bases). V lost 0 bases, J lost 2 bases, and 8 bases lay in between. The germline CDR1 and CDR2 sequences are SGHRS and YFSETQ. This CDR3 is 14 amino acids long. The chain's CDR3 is CASSLDQGNYGYTF. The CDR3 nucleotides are TGCGCCAGCAGCTTGGATCAGGGAAACTATGGCTACACCTTC.

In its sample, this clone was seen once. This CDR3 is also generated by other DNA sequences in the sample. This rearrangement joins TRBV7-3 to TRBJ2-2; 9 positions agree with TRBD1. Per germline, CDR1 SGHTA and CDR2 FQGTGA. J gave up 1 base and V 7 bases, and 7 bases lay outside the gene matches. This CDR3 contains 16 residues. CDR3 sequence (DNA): TGTGCCAGCAACCCAGGGGGACAGGGGAACACCGGGGAGCTGTTTTTT. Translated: CASNPGGQGNTGELFF.

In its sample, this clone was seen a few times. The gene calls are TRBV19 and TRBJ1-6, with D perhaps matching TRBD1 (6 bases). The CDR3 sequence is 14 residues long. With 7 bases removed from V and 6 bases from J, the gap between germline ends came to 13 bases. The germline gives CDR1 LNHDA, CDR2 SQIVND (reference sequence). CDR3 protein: CASTIQGGNSPLHF. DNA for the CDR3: TGTGCCAGTACCATACAGGGCGGTAATTCACCCCTCCACTTT.

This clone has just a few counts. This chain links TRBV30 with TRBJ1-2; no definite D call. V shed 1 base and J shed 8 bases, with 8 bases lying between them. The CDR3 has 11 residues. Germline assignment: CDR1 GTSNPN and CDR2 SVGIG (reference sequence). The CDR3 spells CAWSALVGYTF. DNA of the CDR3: TGTGCCTGGAGTGCTTTAGTCGGCTACACCTTC.

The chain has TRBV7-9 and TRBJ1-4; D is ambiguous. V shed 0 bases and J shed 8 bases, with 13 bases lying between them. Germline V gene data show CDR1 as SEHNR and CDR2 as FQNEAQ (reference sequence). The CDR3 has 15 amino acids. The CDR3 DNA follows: TGTGCCAGCAGCTTAGCGGCCCAAGTTAGCGAAAAACTGTTTTTT. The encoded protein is CASSLAAQVSEKLFF.

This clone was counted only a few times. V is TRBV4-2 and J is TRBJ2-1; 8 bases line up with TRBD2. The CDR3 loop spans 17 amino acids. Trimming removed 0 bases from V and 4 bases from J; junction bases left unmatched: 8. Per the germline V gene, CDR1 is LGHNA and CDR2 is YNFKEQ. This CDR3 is CASSQEPAGGVYNEQFF. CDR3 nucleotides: TGTGCCAGCAGCCAAGAACCCGCGGGGGGAGTGTACAATGAGCAGTTCTTC.

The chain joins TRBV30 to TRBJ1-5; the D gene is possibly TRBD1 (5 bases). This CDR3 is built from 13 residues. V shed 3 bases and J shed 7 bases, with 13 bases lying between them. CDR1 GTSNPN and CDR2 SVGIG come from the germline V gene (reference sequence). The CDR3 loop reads CAWRSGPGQPQHF. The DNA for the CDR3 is TGTGCCTGGAGATCAGGGCCGGGCCAGCCCCAGCATTTT.

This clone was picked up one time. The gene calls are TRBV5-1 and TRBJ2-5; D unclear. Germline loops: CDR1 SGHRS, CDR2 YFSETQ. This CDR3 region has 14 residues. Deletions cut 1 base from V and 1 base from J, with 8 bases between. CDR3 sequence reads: CASSLSRLQETQYF. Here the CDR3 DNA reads TGCGCCAGCAGCTTGAGCCGTCTCCAAGAGACCCAGTACTTC.

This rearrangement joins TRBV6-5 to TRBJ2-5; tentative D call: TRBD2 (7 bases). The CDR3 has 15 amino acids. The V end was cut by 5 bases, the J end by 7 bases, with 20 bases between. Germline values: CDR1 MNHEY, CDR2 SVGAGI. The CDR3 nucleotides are TGTGCCAGCAGTCGGCAGGGGACTACTGGGGTGACCCAGTACTTC. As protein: CASSRQGTTGVTQYF.

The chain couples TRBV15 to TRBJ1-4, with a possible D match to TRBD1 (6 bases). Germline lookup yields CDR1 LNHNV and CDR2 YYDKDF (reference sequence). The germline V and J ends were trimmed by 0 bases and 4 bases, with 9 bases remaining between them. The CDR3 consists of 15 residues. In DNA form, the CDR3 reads TGTGCCACCAGCAGAGATCAGGGGAATAATGAAAAACTGTTTTTT. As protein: CATSRDQGNNEKLFF.